This T cell receptor (beta chain) was identified during a study of CD8 T cells in ankylosing spondylitis. Regarding the study as a whole: A motif in TCR beta, a set of roughly eight highly homologous variants, appeared characteristic of ankylosing spondylitis blood.

This clonotype was counted between two and nine times. The antigen remains undetermined. TCRdb itself ran the 5' RACE reads through MiXCR, one entry per CDR3 protein. The table lists roughly 700,000 distinct CDR3 sequences, 15% to 20% of them singletons. The germline CDR1 and CDR2 sequences are SGHRS and YFSETQ. The CDR3 spans 14 residues. V was pared by 2 bases and J by 2 bases, with 8 bases between. This rearrangement joins TRBV5-1 to TRBJ2-1; perhaps TRBD1 as D (5 bases). This clonotype originated in a male donor with ankylosing spondylitis. Sequencing was carried out using blood, either unsorted or a sorted T cell fraction (not recorded which). The CDR3 loop reads CASSFAGTYNEQFF. For the CDR3, the DNA is TGCGCCAGCAGCTTTGCAGGGACCTACAATGAGCAGTTCTTC. Drawing the rest from reference TRBV5-1 and TRBJ2-1, the complete variable domain is KAGVTQTPRYLIKTRGQQVTLSCSPISGHRSVSWYQQTPGQGLQFLFEYFSETQRNKGNFPGRFSGRQFSNSRSEMNVSTLELGDSALYLCASSFAGTYNEQFFGPGTRLTVL.